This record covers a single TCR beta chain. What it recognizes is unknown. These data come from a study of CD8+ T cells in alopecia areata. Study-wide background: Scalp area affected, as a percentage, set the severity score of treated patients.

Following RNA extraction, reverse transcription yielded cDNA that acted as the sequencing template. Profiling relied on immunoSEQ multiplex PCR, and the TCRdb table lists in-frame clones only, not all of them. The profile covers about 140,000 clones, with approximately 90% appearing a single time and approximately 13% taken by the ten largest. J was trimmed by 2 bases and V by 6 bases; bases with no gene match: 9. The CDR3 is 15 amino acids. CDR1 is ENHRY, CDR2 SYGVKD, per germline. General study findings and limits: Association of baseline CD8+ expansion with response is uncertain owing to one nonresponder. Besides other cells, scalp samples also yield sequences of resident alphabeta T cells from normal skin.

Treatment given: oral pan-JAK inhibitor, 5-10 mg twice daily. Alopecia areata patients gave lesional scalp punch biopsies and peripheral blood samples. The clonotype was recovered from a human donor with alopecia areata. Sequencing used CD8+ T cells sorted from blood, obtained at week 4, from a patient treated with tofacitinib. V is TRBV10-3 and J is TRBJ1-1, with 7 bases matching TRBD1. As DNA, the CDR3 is TGTGCCATCAGCCCATTACAGGGGATTAACACTGAAGCTTTCTTT. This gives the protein CAISPLQGINTEAFF.